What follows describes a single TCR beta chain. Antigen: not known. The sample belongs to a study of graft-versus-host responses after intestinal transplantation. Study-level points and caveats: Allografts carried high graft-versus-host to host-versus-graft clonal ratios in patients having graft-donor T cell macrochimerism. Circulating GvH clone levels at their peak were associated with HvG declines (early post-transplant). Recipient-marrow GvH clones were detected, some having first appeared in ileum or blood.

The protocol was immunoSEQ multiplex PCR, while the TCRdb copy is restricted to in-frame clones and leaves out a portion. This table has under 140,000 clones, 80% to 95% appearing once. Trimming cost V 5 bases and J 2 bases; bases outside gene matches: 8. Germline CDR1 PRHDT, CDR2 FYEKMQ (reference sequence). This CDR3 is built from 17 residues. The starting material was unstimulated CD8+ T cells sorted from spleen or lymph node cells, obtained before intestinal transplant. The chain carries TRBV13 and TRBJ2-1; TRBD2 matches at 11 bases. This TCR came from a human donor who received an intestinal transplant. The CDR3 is CASSVTPGLAAYNEQFF. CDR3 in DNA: TGTGCCAGCAGCGTAACGCCGGGACTAGCGGCCTACAATGAGCAGTTCTTC.